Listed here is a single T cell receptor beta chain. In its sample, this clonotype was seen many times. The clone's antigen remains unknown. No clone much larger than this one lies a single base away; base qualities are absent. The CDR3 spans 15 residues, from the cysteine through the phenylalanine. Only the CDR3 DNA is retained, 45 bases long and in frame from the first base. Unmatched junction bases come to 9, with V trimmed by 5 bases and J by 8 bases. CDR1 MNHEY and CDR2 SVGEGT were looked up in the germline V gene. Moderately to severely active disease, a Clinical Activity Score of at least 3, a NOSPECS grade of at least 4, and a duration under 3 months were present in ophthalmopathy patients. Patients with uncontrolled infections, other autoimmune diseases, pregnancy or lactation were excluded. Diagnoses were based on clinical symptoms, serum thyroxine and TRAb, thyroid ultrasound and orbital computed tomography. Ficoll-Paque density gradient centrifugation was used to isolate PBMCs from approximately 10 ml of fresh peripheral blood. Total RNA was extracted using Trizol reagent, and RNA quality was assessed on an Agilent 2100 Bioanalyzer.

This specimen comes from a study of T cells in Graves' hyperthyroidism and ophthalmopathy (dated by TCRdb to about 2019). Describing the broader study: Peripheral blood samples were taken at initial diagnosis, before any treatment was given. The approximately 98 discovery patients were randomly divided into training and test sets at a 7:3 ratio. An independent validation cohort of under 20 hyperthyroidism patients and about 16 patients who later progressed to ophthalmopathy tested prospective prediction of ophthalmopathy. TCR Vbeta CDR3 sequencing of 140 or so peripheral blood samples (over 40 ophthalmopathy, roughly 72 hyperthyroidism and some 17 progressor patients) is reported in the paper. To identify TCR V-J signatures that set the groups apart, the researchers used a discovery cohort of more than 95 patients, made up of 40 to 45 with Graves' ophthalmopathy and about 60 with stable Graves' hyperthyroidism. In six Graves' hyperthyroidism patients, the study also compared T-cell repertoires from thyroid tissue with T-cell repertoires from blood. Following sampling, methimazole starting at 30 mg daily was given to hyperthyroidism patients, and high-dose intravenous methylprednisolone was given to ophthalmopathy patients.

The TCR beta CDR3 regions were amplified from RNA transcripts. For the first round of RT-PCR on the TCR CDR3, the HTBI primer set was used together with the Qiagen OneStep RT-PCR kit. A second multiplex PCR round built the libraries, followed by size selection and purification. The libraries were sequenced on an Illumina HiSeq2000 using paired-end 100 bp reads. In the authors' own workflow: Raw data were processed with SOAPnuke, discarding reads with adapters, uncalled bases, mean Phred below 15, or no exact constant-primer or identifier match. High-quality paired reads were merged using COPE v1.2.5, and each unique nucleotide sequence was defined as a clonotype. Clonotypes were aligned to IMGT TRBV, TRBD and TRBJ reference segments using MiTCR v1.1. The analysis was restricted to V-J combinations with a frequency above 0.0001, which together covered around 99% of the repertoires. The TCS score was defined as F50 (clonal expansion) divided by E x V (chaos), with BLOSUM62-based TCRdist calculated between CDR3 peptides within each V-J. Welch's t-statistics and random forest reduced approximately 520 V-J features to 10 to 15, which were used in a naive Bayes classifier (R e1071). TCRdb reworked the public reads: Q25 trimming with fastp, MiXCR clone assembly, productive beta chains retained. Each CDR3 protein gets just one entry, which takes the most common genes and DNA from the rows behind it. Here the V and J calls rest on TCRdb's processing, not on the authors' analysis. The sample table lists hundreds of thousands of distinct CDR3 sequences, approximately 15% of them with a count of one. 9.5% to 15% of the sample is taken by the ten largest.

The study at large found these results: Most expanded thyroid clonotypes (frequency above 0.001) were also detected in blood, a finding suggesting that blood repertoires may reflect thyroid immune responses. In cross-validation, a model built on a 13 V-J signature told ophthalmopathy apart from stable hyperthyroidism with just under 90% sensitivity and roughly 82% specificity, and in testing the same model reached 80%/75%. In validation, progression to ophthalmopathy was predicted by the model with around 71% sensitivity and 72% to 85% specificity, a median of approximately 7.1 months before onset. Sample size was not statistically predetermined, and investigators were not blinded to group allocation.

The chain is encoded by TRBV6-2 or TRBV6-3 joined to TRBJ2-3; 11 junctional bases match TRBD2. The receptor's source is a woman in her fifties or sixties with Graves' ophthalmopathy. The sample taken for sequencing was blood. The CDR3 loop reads CASSPLAGGYSTQYF. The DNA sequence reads TGTGCCAGCAGTCCCCTAGCGGGGGGATATTCTACGCAGTATTTT.